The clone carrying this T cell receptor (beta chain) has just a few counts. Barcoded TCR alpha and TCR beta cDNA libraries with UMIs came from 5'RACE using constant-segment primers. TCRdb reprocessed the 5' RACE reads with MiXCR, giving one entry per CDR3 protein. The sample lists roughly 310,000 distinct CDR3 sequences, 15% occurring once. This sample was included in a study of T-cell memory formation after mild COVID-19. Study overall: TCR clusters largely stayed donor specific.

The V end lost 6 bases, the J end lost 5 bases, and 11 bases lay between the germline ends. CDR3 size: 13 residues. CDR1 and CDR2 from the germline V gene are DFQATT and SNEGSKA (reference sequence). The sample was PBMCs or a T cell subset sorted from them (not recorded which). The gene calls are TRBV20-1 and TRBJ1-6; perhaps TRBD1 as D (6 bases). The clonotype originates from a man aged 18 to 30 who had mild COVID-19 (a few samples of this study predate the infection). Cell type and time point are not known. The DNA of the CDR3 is TGCAGTGCCGTTGGACAGAATAATTCACCCCTCCACTTT. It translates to CSAVGQNNSPLHF.